Included here is one T cell receptor (beta chain) sequence, with context. As yet, its antigen is unknown. The data were obtained in a study of type 1 and type 2 diabetes patients. Findings and limits, study-wide: Type 1 diabetes repertoires were significantly less diverse than type 2 diabetes ones. Type 2 diabetes patients had few highly-expanded CD4+ clones, median one. Groups were not age- or gender-matched, which may bias interpretation.

Each participant gave about 10 milliliters of peripheral blood. Genomic DNA was the PCR template. Multiplex PCR with 30 forward and 13 reverse primers amplified the TCR beta CDR3. One entry per CDR3 protein results from TCRdb running MiXCR on the multiplex PCR reads. The table includes a few hundred thousand distinct CDR3 sequences, approximately 45% detected once. Germline values: CDR1 SGHRS, CDR2 YFSETQ. The CDR3 consists of 14 residues. The V call is TRBV5-1, the J call TRBJ2-5, with TRBD1 matching 8 bases. The last part of the DNA fits TRBJ2-1 better; the J call may be wrong. This TCR was sampled from a man in his late teens or twenties with type 2 diabetes. Sequenced: peripheral blood mononuclear cells (PBMCs). The CDR3 sequence is CASSPRGHRNEQFF. The CDR3 DNA is TGCGCCAGCAGCCCCAGGGGGCATCGGAATGAGCAGTTCTTC.